This TCR beta chain was captured in a study of blood T cell repertoires in COVID-19. Using immunoSEQ multiplex PCR, the repertoire was profiled, and TCRdb retains in-frame clones only, with some absent. The table records around 41,000 clones, roughly 91% of them present only once. This CDR3 spans 14 amino acids. V shed 0 bases and J shed 5 bases, with 11 bases lying between them. CDR1 and CDR2 (germline): SGHRS, YFSETQ. This TCR derives from a human donor in a cohort sampled during active COVID-19. This chain links TRBV5-1 with TRBJ1-1; TRBD1 is a possible D gene (6 bases). Sequencing used peripheral blood. CDR3 loop: CASSLEAGVTEAFF. DNA of the CDR3: TGCGCCAGCAGCTTGGAGGCAGGGGTGACTGAAGCTTTCTTT.